The sequence of this TCR beta chain was determined in a study of cytomegalovirus exposure and HLA in healthy donors. PCR amplification relied on 60 Vbeta primers (plus 13 Jbeta primers). Using immunoSEQ multiplex PCR, the repertoire was profiled, and TCRdb retains in-frame clones only, with some absent. The data hold around 100,000 clones, with 60% to 80% observed a single time. Unrecorded immune exposures were likely, despite nominal health at sampling. The germline V gene encodes CDR1 SGHTA and CDR2 FQGNSA. V was clipped by 2 bases and J by 5 bases; unmatched bases: 3. The CDR3 consists of 14 residues.

The receptor was derived from a man aged 45-65 years in good health and CMV-seropositive. Sequenced sample: PBMCs. The V call is TRBV7-2, the J call TRBJ2-5, with 9 positions matching TRBD1. The CDR3 nucleotides are TGTGCCAGCAGCTTATACAGGGGGCAGGAGACCCAGTACTTC. It codes for CASSLYRGQETQYF.